This T cell receptor (beta chain) was retrieved from a study of blood T cell repertoires in COVID-19. Repertoires were generated with immunoSEQ multiplex PCR, while TCRdb's copy carries only in-frame clones and drops some. The table shows about 190,000 clones, with 88% occurring only once. V lost 5 bases and J lost 7; bases outside the gene matches: 8. Germline V gene lookup returns CDR1 MNHEY and CDR2 SVGAGI. The CDR3 spans 14 residues. The material sequenced was peripheral blood. The TCR sequence derives from a man aged 30 to 45 with acute or convalescent COVID-19. This sequence joins TRBV6-5 and TRBJ1-2, with TRBD1 matching over 9 bases. CDR3 DNA: TGTGCCAGCAGTCAGGACAGGGGTTTATCTGGCTACACCTTC. Its protein product is CASSQDRGLSGYTF.